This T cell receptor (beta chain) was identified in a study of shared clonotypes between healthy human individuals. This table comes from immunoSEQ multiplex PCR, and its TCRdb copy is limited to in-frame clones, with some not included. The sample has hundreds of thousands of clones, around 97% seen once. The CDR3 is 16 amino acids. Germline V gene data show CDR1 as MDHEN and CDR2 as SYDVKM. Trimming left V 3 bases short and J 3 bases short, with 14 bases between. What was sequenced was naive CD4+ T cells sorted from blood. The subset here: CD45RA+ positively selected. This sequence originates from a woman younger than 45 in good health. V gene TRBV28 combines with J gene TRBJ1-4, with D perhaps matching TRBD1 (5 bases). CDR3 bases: TGTGCCAGCAGTTTCTCTTCCGGGACGGCTAATGAAAAACTGTTTTTT. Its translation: CASSFSSGTANEKLFF.